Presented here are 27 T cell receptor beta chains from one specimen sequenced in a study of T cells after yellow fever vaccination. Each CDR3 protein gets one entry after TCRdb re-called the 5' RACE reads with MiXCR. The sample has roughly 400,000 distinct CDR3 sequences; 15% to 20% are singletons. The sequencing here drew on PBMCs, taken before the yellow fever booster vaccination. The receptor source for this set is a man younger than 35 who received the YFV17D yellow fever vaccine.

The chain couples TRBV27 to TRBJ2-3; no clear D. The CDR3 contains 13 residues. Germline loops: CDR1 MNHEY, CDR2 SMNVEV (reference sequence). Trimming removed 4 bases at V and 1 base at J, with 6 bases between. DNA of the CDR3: TGTGCCAGCAGTTCCTGGGGCACAGATACGCAGTATTTT. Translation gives CASSSWGTDTQYF.

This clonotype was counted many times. The CDR3: CASSYGASSQYEQYF. For the CDR3, the DNA is TGTGCCAGCAGTTACGGCGCTAGCAGTCAATACGAGCAGTACTTC. The chain uses TRBV6-5 and TRBJ2-7, with a possible D match to TRBD2 (5 bases). Germline CDR1 and CDR2: MNHEY and SVGAGI. The CDR3 extends over 15 amino acids. Trimming cost V 2 bases and J 4 bases, with 15 bases left between them.

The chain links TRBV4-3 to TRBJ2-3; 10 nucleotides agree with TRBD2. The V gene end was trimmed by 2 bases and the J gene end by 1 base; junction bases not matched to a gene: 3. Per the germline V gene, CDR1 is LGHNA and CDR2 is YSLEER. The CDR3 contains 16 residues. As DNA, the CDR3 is TGCGCCAGCAGCCAAACAGGGACTAGCGGCACAGATACGCAGTATTTT. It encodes CASSQTGTSGTDTQYF.

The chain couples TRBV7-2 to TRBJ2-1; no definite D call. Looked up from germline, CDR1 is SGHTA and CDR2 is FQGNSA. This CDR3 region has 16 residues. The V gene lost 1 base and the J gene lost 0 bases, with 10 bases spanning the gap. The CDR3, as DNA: TGTGCCAGCAGCTTAGTTCCGGACGGCTCCTACAATGAGCAGTTCTTC. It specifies CASSLVPDGSYNEQFF.

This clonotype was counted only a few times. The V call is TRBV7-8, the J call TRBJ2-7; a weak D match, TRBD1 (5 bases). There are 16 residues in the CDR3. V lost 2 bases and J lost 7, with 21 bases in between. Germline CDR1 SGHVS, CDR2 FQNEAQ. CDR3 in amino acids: CASSLKELGRVWEQYF. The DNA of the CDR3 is TGTGCCAGCAGCTTAAAGGAGCTGGGCAGGGTGTGGGAGCAGTACTTC.

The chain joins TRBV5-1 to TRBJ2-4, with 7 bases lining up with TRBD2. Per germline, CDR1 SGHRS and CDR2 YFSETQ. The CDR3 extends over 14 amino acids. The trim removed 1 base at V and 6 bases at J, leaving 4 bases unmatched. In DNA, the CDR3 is TGCGCCAGCAGCTTGAGCTCGGGGGGAAACATTCAGTACTTC. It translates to CASSLSSGGNIQYF.

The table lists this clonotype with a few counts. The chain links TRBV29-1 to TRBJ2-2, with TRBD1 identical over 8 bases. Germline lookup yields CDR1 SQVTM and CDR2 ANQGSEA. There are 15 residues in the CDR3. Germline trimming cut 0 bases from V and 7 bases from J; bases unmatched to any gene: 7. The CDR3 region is CSVEDRDRFGGELFF. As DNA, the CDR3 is TGCAGCGTTGAAGATCGGGACAGGTTTGGCGGGGAGCTGTTTTTT.

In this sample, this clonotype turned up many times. CDR3 nucleotides: TGCAGCGTTGGGGACAGCTCCTACGAGCAGTACGTC. Its protein product is CSVGDSSYEQYV. This chain uses TRBV29-1 with TRBJ2-7; 7 positions agree with TRBD1. The germline CDR1 and CDR2 sequences are SQVTM and ANQGSEA. The CDR3 is made up of 12 amino acids. With V trimmed by 4 bases and J by 0 bases, 0 bases remained unmatched.

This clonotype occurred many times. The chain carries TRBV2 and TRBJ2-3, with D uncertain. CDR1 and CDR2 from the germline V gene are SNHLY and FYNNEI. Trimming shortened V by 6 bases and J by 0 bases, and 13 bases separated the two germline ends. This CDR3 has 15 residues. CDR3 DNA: TGTGCCAGCAGGGCTACGTCGGATAGCACAGATACGCAGTATTTT. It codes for CASRATSDSTDTQYF.

CDR3 residues: CASASYEQYF. The CDR3, as DNA: TGTGCCAGTGCATCCTACGAGCAGTACTTC. The rearrangement uses TRBV6-1 and TRBJ2-7; D is undetermined. Looked up from germline, CDR1 is MNHNS and CDR2 is SASEGT. The CDR3 spans 10 residues. V shed 9 bases and J shed 1 base, with 4 bases lying between them.

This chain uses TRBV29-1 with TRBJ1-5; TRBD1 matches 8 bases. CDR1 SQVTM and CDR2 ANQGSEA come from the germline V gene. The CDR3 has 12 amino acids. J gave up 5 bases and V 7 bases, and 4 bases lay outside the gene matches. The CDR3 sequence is CSAGQGHQPQHF. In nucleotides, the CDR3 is TGCAGCGCAGGACAGGGACATCAGCCCCAGCATTTT.

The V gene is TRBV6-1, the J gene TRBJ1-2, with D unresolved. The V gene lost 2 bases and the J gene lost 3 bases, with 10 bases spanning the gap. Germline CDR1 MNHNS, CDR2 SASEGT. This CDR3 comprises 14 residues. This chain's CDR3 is CASSEPVDYYGYTF. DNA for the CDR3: TGTGCCAGCAGTGAACCGGTGGACTACTATGGCTACACCTTC.

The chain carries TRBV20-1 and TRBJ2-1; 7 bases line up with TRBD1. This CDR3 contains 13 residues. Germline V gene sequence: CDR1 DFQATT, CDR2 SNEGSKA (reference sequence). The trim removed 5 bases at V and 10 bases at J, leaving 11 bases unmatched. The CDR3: CSAGKWDRTEQFF. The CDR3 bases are TGCAGTGCTGGAAAATGGGACAGAACCGAGCAGTTCTTC.

As DNA, the CDR3 is TGCAGTGCTAGAGGGGTTAGCGGGGCAGGGGAGACCCAGTACTTC. Residues: CSARGVSGAGETQYF. The genes are TRBV20-1 and TRBJ2-5, with 8 positions matching TRBD2. The CDR3 spans 15 residues. Per germline, CDR1 DFQATT and CDR2 SNEGSKA (reference sequence). V trimming: 1 base; J trimming: 5 bases; junction bases outside the gene matches: 9.

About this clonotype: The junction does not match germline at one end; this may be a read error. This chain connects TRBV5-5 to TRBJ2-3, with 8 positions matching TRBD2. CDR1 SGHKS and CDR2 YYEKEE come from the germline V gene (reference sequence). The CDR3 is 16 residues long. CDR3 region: CVSSLQTGGRTDTQYF. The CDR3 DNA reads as TGTGTCAGCAGCTTACAAACGGGGGGGCGCACAGATACGCAGTATTTT.

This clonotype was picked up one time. The chain's CDR3 is CASSVVARGSGNTIYF. The CDR3 DNA follows: TGTGCCAGCAGCGTAGTAGCCAGGGGCTCTGGAAACACCATATATTTT. The chain carries TRBV9 and TRBJ1-3, with D possibly matching TRBD1 (6 bases). From germline, CDR1 is SGDLS and CDR2 YYNGEE. This CDR3 contains 16 residues. Trimming left V 0 bases short and J 0 bases short, with 10 bases between.

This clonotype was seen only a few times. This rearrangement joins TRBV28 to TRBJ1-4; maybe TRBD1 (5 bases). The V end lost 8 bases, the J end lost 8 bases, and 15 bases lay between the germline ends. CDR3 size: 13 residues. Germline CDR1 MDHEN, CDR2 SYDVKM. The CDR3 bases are TGTGCCAGCCTTCGGTCCGGGGCGGAAAAACTGTTTTTT. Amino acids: CASLRSGAEKLFF.

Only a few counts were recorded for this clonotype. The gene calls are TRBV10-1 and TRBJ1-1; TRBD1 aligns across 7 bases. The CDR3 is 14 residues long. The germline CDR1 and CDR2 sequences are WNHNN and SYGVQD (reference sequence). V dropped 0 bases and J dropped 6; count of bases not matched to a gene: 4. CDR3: CASSESTGSPEAFF. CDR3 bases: TGCGCCAGCAGTGAGTCGACAGGGAGCCCTGAAGCTTTCTTT.

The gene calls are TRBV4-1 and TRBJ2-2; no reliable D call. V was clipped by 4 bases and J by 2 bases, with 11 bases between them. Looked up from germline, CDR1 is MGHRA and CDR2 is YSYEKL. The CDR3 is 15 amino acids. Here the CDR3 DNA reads TGCGCCAGCAGCCCGTACTCGCGTAACACCGGGGAGCTGTTTTTT. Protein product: CASSPYSRNTGELFF.

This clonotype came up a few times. This chain's CDR3 is CAISEGGGVSYEQYF. The CDR3 region has the DNA TGTGCCATCAGTGAGGGCGGGGGGGTGTCCTACGAGCAGTACTTC. V gene TRBV10-3 combines with J gene TRBJ2-7; 9 positions match TRBD2. V lost 2 bases, J lost 1 base, and 3 bases stayed unmatched. The CDR3 runs 15 residues. The germline V gene encodes CDR1 ENHRY and CDR2 SYGVKD.

CDR3 sequence reads: CASTDAGSDSPLHF. The DNA of the CDR3 is TGTGCCAGCACGGATGCAGGAAGCGATTCACCCCTCCACTTT. The chain employs TRBV6-5 and TRBJ1-6; no clear D. The V end lost 7 bases, the J end lost 8 bases, and 15 bases lay between the germline ends. The CDR3 is made up of 14 amino acids. Germline CDR1 and CDR2: MNHEY and SVGAGI.

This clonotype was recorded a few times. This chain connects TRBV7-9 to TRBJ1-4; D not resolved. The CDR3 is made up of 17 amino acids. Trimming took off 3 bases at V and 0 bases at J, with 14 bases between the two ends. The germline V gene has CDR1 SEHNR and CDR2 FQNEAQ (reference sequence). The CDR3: CASSFLASTTTNEKLFF. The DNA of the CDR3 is TGTGCCAGCAGCTTCCTGGCGTCGACAACAACTAATGAAAAACTGTTTTTT.

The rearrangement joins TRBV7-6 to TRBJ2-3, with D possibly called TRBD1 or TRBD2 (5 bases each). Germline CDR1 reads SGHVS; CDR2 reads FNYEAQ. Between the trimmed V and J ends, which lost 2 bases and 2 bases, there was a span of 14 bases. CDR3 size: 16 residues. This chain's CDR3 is CASSLSGRRDTDTQYF. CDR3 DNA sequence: TGTGCCAGCAGCTTATCGGGGCGGCGTGACACAGATACGCAGTATTTT.

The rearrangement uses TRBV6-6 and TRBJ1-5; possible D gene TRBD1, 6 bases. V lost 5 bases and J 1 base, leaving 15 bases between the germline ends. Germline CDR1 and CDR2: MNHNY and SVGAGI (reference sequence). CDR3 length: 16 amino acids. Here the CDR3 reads CASSRMGGDSNQPQHF. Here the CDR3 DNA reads TGTGCCAGCAGTAGGATGGGGGGCGACAGCAATCAGCCCCAGCATTTT.

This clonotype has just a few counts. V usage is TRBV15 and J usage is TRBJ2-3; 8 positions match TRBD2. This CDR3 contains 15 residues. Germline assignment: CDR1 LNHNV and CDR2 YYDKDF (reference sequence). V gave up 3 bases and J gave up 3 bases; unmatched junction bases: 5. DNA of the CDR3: TGTGCCACCAGCAGGACCGGGACTAGGACAGATACGCAGTATTTT. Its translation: CATSRTGTRTDTQYF.

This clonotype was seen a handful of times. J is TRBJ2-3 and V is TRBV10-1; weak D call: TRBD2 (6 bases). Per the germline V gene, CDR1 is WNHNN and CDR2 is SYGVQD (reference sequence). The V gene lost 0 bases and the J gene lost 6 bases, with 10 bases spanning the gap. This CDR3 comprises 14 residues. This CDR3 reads CASSESGGWDTQYF. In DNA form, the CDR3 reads TGCGCCAGCAGTGAGTCCGGGGGTTGGGATACGCAGTATTTT.

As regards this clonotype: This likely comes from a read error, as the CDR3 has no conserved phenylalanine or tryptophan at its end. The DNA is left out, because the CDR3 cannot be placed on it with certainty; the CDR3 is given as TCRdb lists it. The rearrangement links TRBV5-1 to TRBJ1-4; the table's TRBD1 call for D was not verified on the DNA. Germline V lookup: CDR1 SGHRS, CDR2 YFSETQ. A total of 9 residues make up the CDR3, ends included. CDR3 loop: CASSLNDSR.